The sequence of this T cell receptor beta chain was determined in a study of OX40 agonist ivuxolimab in advanced cancers. Background on the whole study: Ivuxolimab was an agonistic, fully human IgG2 monoclonal antibody directed against OX40 (CD134), a costimulatory receptor. Intravenous ivuxolimab was administered to patients every 2 weeks at six dose levels: 0.01, 0.1, 0.3, 1.5, 3 and 10 mg/kg. The purpose of peripheral TCRbeta sequencing was to test whether ivuxolimab changed TCR sequence diversity and led to clonal T-cell expansion. A male proportion of roughly 80% and a mean age of roughly 58 years, ranging from roughly 23 to 90, were recorded for the dose-escalation cohort. Of the approximately 50 dose-escalation patients, hepatocellular carcinoma was present in about 20, melanoma in roughly 15, renal cell carcinoma in 9 and head and neck cancer in 9. Prior anti-PD-1, anti-PD-L1 or anti-CTLA-4 therapy was permitted, and checkpoint inhibitors had been received by about 37% of dose-escalation patients. The paper covers the monotherapy dose-escalation part of the phase I ivuxolimab trial, which included N of about 50 patients. Three dose-escalation patients achieved partial responses, one with hepatocellular carcinoma and two with cutaneous melanoma.

Patients with autoimmune disease history or receiving systemic immunosuppression were excluded from the trial. In every dose cohort, peripheral blood was drawn for TCR sequencing at baseline, cycle 4 day 1, and cycle 7 day 1. The samples were drawn from a first-in-human, open-label, multicenter phase I dose-escalation trial of ivuxolimab. The trial enrolled adults with locally advanced or metastatic head and neck squamous cell, hepatocellular, melanoma or renal cell carcinoma. CD4+ and CD8+ T cells were sorted separately from peripheral blood before TCR sequencing. Concerning this clone itself: Its binding antigen is unknown. No qualities accompany the bases; no much larger clone lies one base away.

Genomic DNA was extracted from sorted cells for sequencing of the TCRbeta CDR3 region. The immunoSEQ Assay was used for sequencing of TCRbeta CDR3 regions. TCRdb mirrors the immuneACCESS table, restricted to in-frame sequences. Some clones are absent from its copies; in checked studies, under half trace to an unresolved V gene, and the reason for the others is unknown. For this sample there are tens of thousands of clones; roughly 90% appear just once. In total, the top ten clones hold about 5.1% of the sample. V loses 3 bases, J loses 0 bases, and the germline ends lie 16 bases apart. The CDR3 goes from the cysteine to the phenylalanine over 17 residues. CDR3 DNA only is kept here, 51 bases in frame from base 1. CDR1 and CDR2 are drawn from the germline V gene: SGHRS, YFSETQ. General findings and caveats noted by the study authors: At doses of 0.1 to 3.0 mg/kg, clonal expansion of both CD4+ and CD8+ blood T cells was observed from baseline to week 6. The antigen specificity of the peripheral T cells that underwent clonal expansion was not determined. On average, CD8+ T cells showed more expanded clones than CD4+ T cells after ivuxolimab. Low levels of normalized T-cell clonal expansion were also seen in some patients who did not respond. Partial responders in the 0.1-3.0 mg/kg groups had among the lowest normalized peripheral clonal expansion, especially among CD8+ T cells.

The V and J genes are TRBV5-1 and TRBJ2-1; the D segment could be TRBD2, given 5 matching bases. The receptor was isolated from an adult with an advanced solid tumor such as melanoma, head and neck, liver or kidney cancer. Sequences were derived from CD4+ or CD8+ T cells sorted from blood, sampled in a trial of the OX40 agonist ivuxolimab. CDR3 region: CASSSGIRTRSYNEQFF. The DNA is as follows: TGCGCCAGCAGCTCGGGGATAAGGACCCGCTCCTACAATGAGCAGTTCTTC.